This T cell receptor (beta chain) emerged from a study of cytomegalovirus exposure and HLA in healthy donors. Primers for the PCR totalled 60 Vbeta and 13 Jbeta. Data came from immunoSEQ multiplex PCR; TCRdb stores just in-frame clones and leaves some out. The sample records 310,000 or so clones, around nine tenths being singletons. V gave up 4 bases and J gave up 6 bases; unmatched junction bases: 0. The V gene's germline CDR1 is SQVTM and CDR2 ANQGSEA. The CDR3 consists of 11 residues. This chain joins TRBV29-1 and TRBJ1-1, with TRBD1 identical over 9 bases. This clonotype was obtained from a woman aged 18-29 years in good health and CMV-seronegative. The specimen was PBMCs. CDR3 DNA sequence: TGCAGCGTTGGGGACAGGGCTGAAGCTTTCTTT. It encodes CSVGDRAEAFF.